The 16 T cell receptor beta chains below all came from one sample that was sequenced in a study of a mutant IDH1 vaccine in newly diagnosed glioma. These receptors have no identified antigens. Time point meaning: week 5, during vaccination. Doses of 300 ug of mutant IDH1 20-mer peptide were given with topical imiquimod. Some clones are missing from TCRdb's copy, which holds only in-frame ones; the method was immunoSEQ multiplex PCR. The sample consists of about 53,000 clones, roughly 82% of them appearing once. Sample: PBMCs, taken from a glioma patient whose treatment included an IDH1 peptide vaccine. The origin of the receptors is a woman under 30 with glioma. Some clones in this sample may be carry-over from other donors' samples.

The gene calls are TRBV29-1 and TRBJ2-7; D call uncertain. Germline lookup yields CDR1 SQVTM and CDR2 ANQGSEA. V shed 1 base and J shed 4 bases, with 11 bases lying between them. CDR3 length: 13 residues. The CDR3 DNA reads as TGCAGCGTTGAAGGACTGACCGGGTACGAGCAGTACTTC. This gives the protein CSVEGLTGYEQYF.

This clone was detected only a few times. This chain connects TRBV6-6 to TRBJ2-1, with D unclear. This CDR3 has 13 residues. Germline V gives CDR1 MNHNY, CDR2 SVGAGI (reference sequence). V gave up 1 base and J gave up 3 bases, with 4 bases separating them. For the CDR3, the DNA is TGTGCCAGCAGTTACTACCTCTACAATGAGCAGTTCTTC. Translation: CASSYYLYNEQFF.

The chain recombines TRBV27 with TRBJ2-7, with TRBD2 matching over 9 bases. V was pared by 2 bases and J by 2 bases, with 7 bases of the junction left unmatched. This CDR3 comprises 16 residues. Looked up from germline, CDR1 is MNHEY and CDR2 is SMNVEV (reference sequence). CDR3 coding DNA: TGTGCCAGCAGTTTAGGTCCTCTAGCGGGGACCTACGAGCAGTACTTC. Amino acid sequence: CASSLGPLAGTYEQYF.

In its sample, this clone was seen a few times. CDR3 residues: CASSLSGQINQPQHF. CDR3 coding DNA: TGTGCCAGCAGCTTGTCGGGACAGATCAATCAGCCCCAGCATTTT. The chain is built from TRBV5-6 and TRBJ1-5, with 7 bases aligning to TRBD1. Trimming at V came to 1 base and at J to 3 bases, leaving 4 bases not matched to a gene. Per germline, CDR1 SGHDT and CDR2 YYEEEE. The CDR3 sequence is 15 residues long. Based on the CDR3 plus reference TRBV5-6 and TRBJ1-5, the full variable domain is DAGVTQSPTHLIKTRGQQVTLRCSPKSGHDTVSWYQQALGQGPQFIFQYYEEEERQRGNFPDRFSGHQFPNYSSELNVNALLLGDSALYLCASSLSGQINQPQHFGDGTRLSIL.

Details on this clone: The sample has other DNA sequences that encode this CDR3 too. The DNA of the CDR3 is TGCAGTGCTCGCGGGCAAGAGACCCAGTACTTC. Its protein product is CSARGQETQYF. The chain is built from TRBV20-1 and TRBJ2-5; a weak D match, TRBD2 (5 bases). This CDR3 contains 11 residues. CDR1 is DFQATT, CDR2 SNEGSKA, per germline (reference sequence). With 5 bases removed from V and 2 bases from J, the gap between germline ends came to 6 bases.

This clone has only one observation. The gene calls are TRBV7-6 and TRBJ1-3; D might be TRBD1 (6 bases). Trimming removed 5 bases at V and 0 bases at J, with 17 bases between. There are 17 residues in the CDR3. Per germline, CDR1 SGHVS and CDR2 FNYEAQ. CDR3 in amino acids: CASSRGGGRSSGNTIYF. The CDR3 coding sequence is TGTGCCAGCAGCCGGGGAGGGGGACGGAGCTCTGGAAACACCATATATTTT.

CDR3 sequence: CASSLGVNQPQHF. DNA of the CDR3: TGTGCCAGCAGTCTAGGGGTCAATCAGCCCCAGCATTTT. The chain carries TRBV9 and TRBJ1-5; tentatively, D is TRBD1 (5 bases). The length of the CDR3 is 13 residues. The V gene's germline CDR1 is SGDLS and CDR2 YYNGEE. V was clipped by 5 bases and J by 3 bases, with 9 bases between them.

Judged by abundance, this clone is medium-sized. The chain has TRBV29-1 and TRBJ1-1; D is undetermined. Per the germline V gene, CDR1 is SQVTM and CDR2 is ANQGSEA. This CDR3 region has 12 residues. The germline V and J ends were trimmed by 7 bases and 6 bases, with 15 bases remaining between them. As DNA, the CDR3 is TGCAGCGGGTCGTATGTTCGGGCTGAAGCTTTCTTT. Translation gives CSGSYVRAEAFF. Full variable domain (outside the CDR3, taken from reference TRBV29-1 and TRBJ1-1): SAVISQKPSRDICQRGTSLTIQCQVDSQVTMMFWYRQQPGQSLTLIATANQGSEATYESGFVIDKFPISRPNLTFSTLTVSNMSPEDSSIYLCSGSYVRAEAFFGQGTRLTVV.

V is TRBV19 and J is TRBJ1-2; 9 bases map to TRBD1. Germline V gives CDR1 LNHDA, CDR2 SQIVND (reference sequence). This CDR3 has 15 residues. Germline trimming cut 3 bases from V and 4 bases from J; bases unmatched to any gene: 6. The chain's CDR3 is CASSIGGQGVYGYTF. The DNA of the CDR3 is TGTGCCAGTAGTATTGGGGGACAGGGTGTCTATGGCTACACCTTC.

The chain has TRBV10-3 and TRBJ1-1, with D possibly TRBD1 on 6 matching bases. The CDR3 is made up of 14 amino acids. Trimming shortened V by 7 bases and J by 6 bases, and 18 bases separated the two germline ends. Per the germline V gene, CDR1 is ENHRY and CDR2 is SYGVKD. The CDR3 DNA reads as TGTGCCATCACCTCCAAGGGGGGTGGATCTGAAGCTTTCTTT. This gives the protein CAITSKGGGSEAFF.

The V and J genes are TRBV6-5 and TRBJ2-2; TRBD1 matches at 8 bases. V lost 4 bases to trimming and J lost 7 bases; unmatched junction nucleotides: 5. The CDR3 has 14 amino acids. Germline CDR1 MNHEY, CDR2 SVGAGI. CDR3 coding DNA: TGTGCCAGCAGTTTGATCAGGGGGCGCGGGGAGCTGTTTTTT. It translates to CASSLIRGRGELFF.

V usage is TRBV9 and J usage is TRBJ1-5; maybe TRBD1 (5 bases). V lost 5 bases and J lost 2, with 14 bases in between. This CDR3 contains 15 residues. The germline gives CDR1 SGDLS, CDR2 YYNGEE. CDR3 sequence (DNA): TGTGCCAGCAGTGAGGTAGGGGACGGCAATCAGCCCCAGCATTTT. Amino acids: CASSEVGDGNQPQHF.

This clone turned up a few times. The rearrangement links TRBV18 to TRBJ1-1; 9 nucleotides line up with TRBD1. CDR1 is KGHSH and CDR2 is LQKENI in the germline V gene. This CDR3 spans 14 amino acids. V lost 3 bases to trimming and J lost 10 bases; unmatched junction nucleotides: 9. The CDR3 loop reads CASSPGQGGMGAFF. DNA for the CDR3: TGTGCCAGCTCACCGGGACAGGGAGGAATGGGAGCTTTCTTT. The whole variable domain, remainder taken from reference TRBV18 and TRBJ1-1, is NAGVMQNPRHLVRRRGQEARLRCSPMKGHSHVYWYRQLPEEGLKFMVYLQKENIIDESGMPKERFSAEFPKEGPSILRIQQVVRGDSAAYFCASSPGQGGMGAFFGQGTRLTVV.

This clone was seen only once. V gene TRBV6-1 combines with J gene TRBJ1-2; 9 bases align to TRBD1. The CDR3 extends over 14 amino acids. Trimming took 8 bases from V and 4 from J; bases not matched to a gene: 8. The germline V gene has CDR1 MNHNS and CDR2 SASEGT. The CDR3 DNA follows: TGTGCCAGCTCCCGGGACAGGGAGGCCTATGGCTACACCTTC. This sequence encodes CASSRDREAYGYTF.

This clone has only a few counts. The V call is TRBV19, the J call TRBJ1-3, with a possible D match to TRBD1 (6 bases). Germline V CDR1 and CDR2: LNHDA, SQIVND (reference sequence). Trimming took 9 bases from V and 2 from J, leaving 11 bases between them. The CDR3 contains 13 residues. The CDR3 coding sequence is TGTGCCAGCCACCAGGGGACTGGAAACACCATATATTTT. Translation: CASHQGTGNTIYF.

This clone has a single count. The same CDR3 arises from other DNA sequences in this sample as well. V is TRBV4-1 and J is TRBJ1-1, with D perhaps TRBD1 (5 bases). In germline, CDR1 is MGHRA, CDR2 YSYEKL. V shed 1 base and J shed 3 bases, with 9 bases lying between them. This CDR3 spans 14 amino acids. Here the CDR3 reads CASSQGGTDTEAFF. The CDR3 region has the DNA TGCGCCAGCAGCCAAGGGGGGACGGACACTGAAGCTTTCTTT.